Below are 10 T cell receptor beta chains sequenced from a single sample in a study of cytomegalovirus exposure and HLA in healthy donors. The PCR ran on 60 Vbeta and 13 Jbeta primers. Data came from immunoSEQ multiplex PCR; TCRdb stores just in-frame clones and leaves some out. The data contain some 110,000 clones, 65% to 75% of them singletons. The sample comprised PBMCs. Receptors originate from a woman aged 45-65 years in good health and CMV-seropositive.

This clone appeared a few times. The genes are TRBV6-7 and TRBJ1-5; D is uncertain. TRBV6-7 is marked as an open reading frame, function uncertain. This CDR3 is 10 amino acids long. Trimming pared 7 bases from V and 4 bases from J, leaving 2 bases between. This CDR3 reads CASINQPQHF. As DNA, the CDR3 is TGTGCCAGCATAAATCAGCCCCAGCATTTT.

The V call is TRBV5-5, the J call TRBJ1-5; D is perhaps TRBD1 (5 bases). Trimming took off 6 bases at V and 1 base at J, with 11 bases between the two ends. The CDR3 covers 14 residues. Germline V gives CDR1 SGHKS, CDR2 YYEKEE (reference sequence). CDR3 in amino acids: CASNPGQSNQPQHF. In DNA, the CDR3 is TGTGCCAGCAACCCTGGACAAAGCAATCAGCCCCAGCATTTT.

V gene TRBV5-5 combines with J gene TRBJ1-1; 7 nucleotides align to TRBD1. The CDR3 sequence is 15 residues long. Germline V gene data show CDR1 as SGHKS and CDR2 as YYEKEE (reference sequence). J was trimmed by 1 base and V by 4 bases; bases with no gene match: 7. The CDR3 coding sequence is TGTGCCAGCAGCCCCTGGACAGGAAGGAACACTGAAGCTTTCTTT. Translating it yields CASSPWTGRNTEAFF. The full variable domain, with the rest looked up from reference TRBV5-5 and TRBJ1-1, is DAGVTQSPTHLIKTRGQQVTLRCSPISGHKSVSWYQQVLGQGPQFIFQYYEKEERGRGNFPDRFSARQFPNYSSELNVNALLLGDSALYLCASSPWTGRNTEAFFGQGTRLTVV.

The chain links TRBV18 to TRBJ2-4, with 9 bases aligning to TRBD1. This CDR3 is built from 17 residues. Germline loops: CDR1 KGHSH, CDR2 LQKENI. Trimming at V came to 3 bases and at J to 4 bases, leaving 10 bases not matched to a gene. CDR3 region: CASSPKAKGQGKNIQYF. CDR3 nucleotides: TGTGCCAGCTCACCGAAGGCCAAAGGACAGGGGAAAAACATTCAGTACTTC. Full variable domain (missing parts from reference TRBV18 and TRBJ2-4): NAGVMQNPRHLVRRRGQEARLRCSPMKGHSHVYWYRQLPEEGLKFMVYLQKENIIDESGMPKERFSAEFPKEGPSILRIQQVVRGDSAAYFCASSPKAKGQGKNIQYFGAGTRLSVL.

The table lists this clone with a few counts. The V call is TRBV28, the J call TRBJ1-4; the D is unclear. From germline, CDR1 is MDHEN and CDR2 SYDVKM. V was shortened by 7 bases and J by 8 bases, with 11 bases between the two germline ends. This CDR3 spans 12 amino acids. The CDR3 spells CASNLSTEKLFF. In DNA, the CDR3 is TGTGCCAGCAACCTGAGCACGGAAAAACTGTTTTTT.

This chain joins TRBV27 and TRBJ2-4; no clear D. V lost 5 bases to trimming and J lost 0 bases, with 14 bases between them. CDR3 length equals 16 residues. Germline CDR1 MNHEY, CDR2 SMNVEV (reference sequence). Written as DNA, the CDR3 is TGTGCCAGCAGTGCAAGACAACAGCTAGCCAAAAACATTCAGTACTTC. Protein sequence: CASSARQQLAKNIQYF.

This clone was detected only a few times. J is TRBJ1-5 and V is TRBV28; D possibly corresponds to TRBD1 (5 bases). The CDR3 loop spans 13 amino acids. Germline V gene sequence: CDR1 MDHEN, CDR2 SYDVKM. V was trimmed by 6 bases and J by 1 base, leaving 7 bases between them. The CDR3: CASRRGSNQPQHF. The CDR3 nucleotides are TGTGCCAGCAGAAGGGGAAGCAATCAGCCCCAGCATTTT.

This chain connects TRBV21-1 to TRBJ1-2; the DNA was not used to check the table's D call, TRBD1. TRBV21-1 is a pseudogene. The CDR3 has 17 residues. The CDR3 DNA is TGTGCCAGCAGCAAAGGGAGGTGGTTACAGGGCAACTATGGCTACACCTTC. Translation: CASSKGRWLQGNYGYTF.

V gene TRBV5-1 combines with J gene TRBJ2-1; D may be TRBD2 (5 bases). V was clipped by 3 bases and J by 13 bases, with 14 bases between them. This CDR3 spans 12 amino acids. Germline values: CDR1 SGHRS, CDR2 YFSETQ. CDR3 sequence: CASSSPPRGQFF. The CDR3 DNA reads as TGCGCCAGCAGCTCCCCACCCCGGGGTCAGTTCTTC.

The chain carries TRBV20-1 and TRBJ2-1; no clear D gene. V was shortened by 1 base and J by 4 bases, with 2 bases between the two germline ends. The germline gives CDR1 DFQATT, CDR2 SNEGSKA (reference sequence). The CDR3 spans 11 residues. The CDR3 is CSARVYNEQFF. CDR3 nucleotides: TGCAGTGCTAGAGTATACAATGAGCAGTTCTTC.